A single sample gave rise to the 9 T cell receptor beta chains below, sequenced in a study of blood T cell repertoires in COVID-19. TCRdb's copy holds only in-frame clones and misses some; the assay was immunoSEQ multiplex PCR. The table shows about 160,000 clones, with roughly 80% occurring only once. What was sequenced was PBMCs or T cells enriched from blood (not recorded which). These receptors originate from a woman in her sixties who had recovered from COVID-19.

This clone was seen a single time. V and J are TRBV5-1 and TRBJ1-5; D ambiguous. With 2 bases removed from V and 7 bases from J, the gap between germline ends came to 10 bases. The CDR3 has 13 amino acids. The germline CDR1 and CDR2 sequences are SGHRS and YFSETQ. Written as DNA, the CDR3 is TGCGCCAGCAGCTTTTCGCCTACCCAGCCCCAGCATTTT. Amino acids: CASSFSPTQPQHF.

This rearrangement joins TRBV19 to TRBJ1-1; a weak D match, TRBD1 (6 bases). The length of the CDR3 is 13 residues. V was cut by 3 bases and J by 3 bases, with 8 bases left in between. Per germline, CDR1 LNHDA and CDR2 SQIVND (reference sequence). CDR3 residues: CASSINRDTEAFF. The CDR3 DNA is TGTGCCAGTAGTATCAACAGGGACACTGAAGCTTTCTTT.

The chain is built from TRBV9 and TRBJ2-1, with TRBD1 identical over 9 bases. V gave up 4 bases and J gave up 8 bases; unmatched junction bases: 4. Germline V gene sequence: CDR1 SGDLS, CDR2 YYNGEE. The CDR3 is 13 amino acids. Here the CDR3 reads CASSWTGEDEQFF. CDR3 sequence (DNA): TGTGCCAGCAGCTGGACAGGGGAGGATGAGCAGTTCTTC.

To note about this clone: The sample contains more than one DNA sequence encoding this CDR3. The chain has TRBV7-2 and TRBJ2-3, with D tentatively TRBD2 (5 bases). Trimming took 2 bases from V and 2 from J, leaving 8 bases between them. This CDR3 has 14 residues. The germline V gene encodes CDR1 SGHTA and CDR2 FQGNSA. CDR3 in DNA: TGTGCCAGCAGCTTACGACTAAACACAGATACGCAGTATTTT. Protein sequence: CASSLRLNTDTQYF.

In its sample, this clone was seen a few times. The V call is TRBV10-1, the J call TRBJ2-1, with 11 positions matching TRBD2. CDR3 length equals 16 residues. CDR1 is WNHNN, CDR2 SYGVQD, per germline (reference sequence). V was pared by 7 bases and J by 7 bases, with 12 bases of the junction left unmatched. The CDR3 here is CASKRASGGNGNEQFF. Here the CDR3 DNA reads TGCGCCAGCAAGCGGGCTAGCGGGGGGAATGGTAATGAGCAGTTCTTC.

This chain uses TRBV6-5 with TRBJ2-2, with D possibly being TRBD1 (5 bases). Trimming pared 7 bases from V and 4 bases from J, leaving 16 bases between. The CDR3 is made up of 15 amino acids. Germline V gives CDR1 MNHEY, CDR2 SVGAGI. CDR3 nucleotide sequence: TGTGCCAGCACCGTGGTGGCAGGGCTCACCGGGGAGCTGTTTTTT. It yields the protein CASTVVAGLTGELFF.

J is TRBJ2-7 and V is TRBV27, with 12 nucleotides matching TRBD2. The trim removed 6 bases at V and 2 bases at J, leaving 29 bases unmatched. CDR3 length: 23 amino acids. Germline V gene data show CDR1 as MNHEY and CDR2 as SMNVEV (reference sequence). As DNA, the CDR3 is TGTGCCAGCAGCCGACCTGACAGGGCCCTAGGACTAGCGGGGCCTAGGGGAGCCTACGAGCAGTACTTC. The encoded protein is CASSRPDRALGLAGPRGAYEQYF.

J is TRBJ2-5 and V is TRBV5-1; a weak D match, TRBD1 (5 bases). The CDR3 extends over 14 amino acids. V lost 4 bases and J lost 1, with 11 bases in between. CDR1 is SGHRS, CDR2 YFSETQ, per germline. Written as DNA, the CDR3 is TGCGCCAGCAGCCGCCGACAGCTCCAAGAGACCCAGTACTTC. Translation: CASSRRQLQETQYF.

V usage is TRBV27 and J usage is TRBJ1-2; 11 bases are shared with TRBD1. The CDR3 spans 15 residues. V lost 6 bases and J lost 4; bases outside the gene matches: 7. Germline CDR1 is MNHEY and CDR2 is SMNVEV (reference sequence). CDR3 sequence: CASRPSGTGGYGYTF. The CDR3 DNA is TGTGCCAGCAGACCATCCGGGACAGGGGGCTATGGCTACACCTTC.